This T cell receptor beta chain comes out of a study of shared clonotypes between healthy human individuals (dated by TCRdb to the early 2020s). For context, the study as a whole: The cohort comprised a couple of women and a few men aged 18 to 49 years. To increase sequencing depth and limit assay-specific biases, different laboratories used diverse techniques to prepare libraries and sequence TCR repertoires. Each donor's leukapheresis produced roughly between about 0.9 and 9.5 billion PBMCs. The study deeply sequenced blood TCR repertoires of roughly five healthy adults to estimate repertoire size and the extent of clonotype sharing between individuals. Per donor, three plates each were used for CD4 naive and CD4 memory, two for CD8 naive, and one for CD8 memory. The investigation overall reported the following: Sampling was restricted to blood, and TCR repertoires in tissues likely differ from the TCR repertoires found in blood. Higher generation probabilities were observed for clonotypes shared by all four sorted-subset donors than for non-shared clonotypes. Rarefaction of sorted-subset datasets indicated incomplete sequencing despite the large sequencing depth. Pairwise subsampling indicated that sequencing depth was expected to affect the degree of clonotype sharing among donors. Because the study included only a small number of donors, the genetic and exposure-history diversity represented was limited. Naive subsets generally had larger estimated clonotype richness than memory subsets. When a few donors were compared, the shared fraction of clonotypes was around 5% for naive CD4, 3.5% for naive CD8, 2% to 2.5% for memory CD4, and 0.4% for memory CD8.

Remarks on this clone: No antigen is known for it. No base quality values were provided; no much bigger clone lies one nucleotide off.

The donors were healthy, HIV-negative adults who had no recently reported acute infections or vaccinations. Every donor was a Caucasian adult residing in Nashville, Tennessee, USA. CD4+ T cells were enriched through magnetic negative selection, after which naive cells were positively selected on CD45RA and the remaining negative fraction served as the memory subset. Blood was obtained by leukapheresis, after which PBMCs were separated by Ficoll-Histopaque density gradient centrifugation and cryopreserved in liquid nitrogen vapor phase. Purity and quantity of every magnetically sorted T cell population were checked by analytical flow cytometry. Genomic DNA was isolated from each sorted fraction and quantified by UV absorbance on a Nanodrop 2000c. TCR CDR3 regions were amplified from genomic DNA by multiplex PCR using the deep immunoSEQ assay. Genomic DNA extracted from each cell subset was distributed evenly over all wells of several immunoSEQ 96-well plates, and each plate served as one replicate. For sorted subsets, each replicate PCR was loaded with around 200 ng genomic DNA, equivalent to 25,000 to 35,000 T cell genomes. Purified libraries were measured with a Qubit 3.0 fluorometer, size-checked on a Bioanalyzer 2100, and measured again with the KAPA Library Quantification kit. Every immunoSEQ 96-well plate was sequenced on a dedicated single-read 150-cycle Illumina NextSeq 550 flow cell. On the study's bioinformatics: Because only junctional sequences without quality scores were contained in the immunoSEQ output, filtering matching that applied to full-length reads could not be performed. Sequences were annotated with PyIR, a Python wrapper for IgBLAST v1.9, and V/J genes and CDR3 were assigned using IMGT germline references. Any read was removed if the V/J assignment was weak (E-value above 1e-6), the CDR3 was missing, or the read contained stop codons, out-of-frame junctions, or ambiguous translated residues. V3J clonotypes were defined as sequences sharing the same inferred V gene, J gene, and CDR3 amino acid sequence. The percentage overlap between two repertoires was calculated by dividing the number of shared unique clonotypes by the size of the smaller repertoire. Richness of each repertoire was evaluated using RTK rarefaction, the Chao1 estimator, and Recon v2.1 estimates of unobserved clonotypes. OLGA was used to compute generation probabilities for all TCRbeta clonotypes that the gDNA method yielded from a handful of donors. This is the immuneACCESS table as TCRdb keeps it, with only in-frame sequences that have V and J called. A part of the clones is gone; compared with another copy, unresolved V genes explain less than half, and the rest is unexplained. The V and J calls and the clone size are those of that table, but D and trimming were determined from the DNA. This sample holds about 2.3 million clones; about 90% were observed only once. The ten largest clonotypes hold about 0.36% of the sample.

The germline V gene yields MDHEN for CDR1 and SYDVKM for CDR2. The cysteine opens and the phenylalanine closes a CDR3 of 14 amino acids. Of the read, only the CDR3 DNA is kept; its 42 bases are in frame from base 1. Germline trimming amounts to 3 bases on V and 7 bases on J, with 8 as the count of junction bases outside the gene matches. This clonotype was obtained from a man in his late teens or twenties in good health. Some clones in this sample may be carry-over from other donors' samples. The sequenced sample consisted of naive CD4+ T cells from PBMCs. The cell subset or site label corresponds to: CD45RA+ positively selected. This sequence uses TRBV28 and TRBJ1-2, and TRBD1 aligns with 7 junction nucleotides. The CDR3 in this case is CASSLKGAWGGYTF. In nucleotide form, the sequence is TGTGCCAGCAGTTTGAAGGGGGCCTGGGGTGGCTACACCTTC.